This T cell receptor beta chain came from a study of T cells in women clearing cervical HPV infection. Study findings and constraints: TRBV6-7 abundance was lower in cases than controls (0.11% versus 0.16%).

Each participant carried one incident cervical HPV16 infection only. The CDR3 consists of 15 residues. Trimming took off 1 base at V and 4 bases at J, with 10 bases between the two ends. Germline CDR1 is PRHDT and CDR2 is FYEKMQ (reference sequence). Comments on this clone: Its antigen is unknown. The read comes to an end 3 residues before the CDR3 does, leaving the germline J gene to fill in the end.

Some clones are missing from TCRdb's copy, which holds only in-frame ones; the method was immunoSEQ multiplex PCR. The sample includes 30,000 to 45,000 clones. The V gene is TRBV13, the J gene TRBJ2-2; TRBD1 might be the D (5 bases). The receptor comes from a woman aged 18 to 75 with a cervical HPV16 infection that either progressed to CIN3+ or cleared (not recorded which). Specimen: blood buffy coat. Incomplete CDR3 DNA: TGTGCCAGCAGCTTAGCCAGGGCGCTCACCGGGGAG. Protein sequence: CASSLARALTGE. The entire CDR3 protein is CASSLARALTGELFF.